The rows below give T cell receptor beta chains drawn from one sample of a study of response to subunit inactivated influenza vaccine. A single record per CDR3 protein comes from TCRdb applying MiXCR to the RT-PCR reads. The table lists under 550,000 distinct CDR3 sequences, approximately 7.6% of them singletons. The source was PBMCs from blood, collected around 2 years after vaccination. The receptors here all came from a man in his fifties or sixties who received an inactivated influenza vaccine. CDR3s include the opening cysteine and the closing phenylalanine or tryptophan. The order of the fields is V gene, J gene, clone size, D gene, CDR3 protein. The D gene is left open where the match is weak. Not every row has a clone size; where given, it reads once, few, many or a size class.

TRBV19	TRBJ2-1	many	TRBD2	CASSIGLAGAYNEQFF
TRBV5-1	TRBJ2-7	.	TRBD1	CASSKGQGLDEQYF
TRBV9	TRBJ2-7	.	TRBD2	CASSVGTGAGGEQYF
TRBV29-1	TRBJ1-5	medium-sized	.	CSVTTGGNQPQHF
TRBV2	TRBJ2-5	.	TRBD1	CASSKQGTGGQETQYF
TRBV5-5	TRBJ2-3	.	.	CASSLEVMNTDTQYF
TRBV6-2/TRBV6-3	TRBJ1-5	.	.	CASKHSNQPQHF
TRBV29-1	TRBJ1-2	few	.	CSGLHWAGYTF
TRBV6-2/TRBV6-3	TRBJ1-1	.	.	CASSYRGIWNTEAFF
TRBV6-5	TRBJ1-1	.	TRBD1	CASSWDRAGAEAFF
TRBV7-2	TRBJ2-7	few	TRBD2	CASSIRGRAGEQYF
TRBV20-1	TRBJ2-5	many	TRBD2	CSARALAGAQETQYF
TRBV19	TRBJ1-5	.	.	CASSIVGGSNQPQHF
TRBV12-3/TRBV12-4	TRBJ2-3	many	TRBD2	CASIGTSGTDTQYF
TRBV11-2	TRBJ1-3	.	TRBD1	CASSLMVGAGGAGNTIYF
TRBV20-1	TRBJ2-1	.	TRBD2	CSARAKRGSSYNEQFF
TRBV29-1	TRBJ1-1	few	.	CSVGVGNTEAFF
TRBV20-1	TRBJ2-7	.	.	CSARAPYRGGSYEQYF
TRBV19	TRBJ2-2	many	TRBD2	CASKSWGRATNTGELFF
TRBV6-1	TRBJ2-1	many	TRBD2	CASSLAGGSHNEQFF
TRBV5-5	TRBJ2-3	.	.	CASSFSGVGLSDTQYF
TRBV12-3/TRBV12-4	TRBJ2-7	many	.	CASGKDGFYEQYF